These 25 T cell receptor beta chains were sequenced from one sample in a study of shared clonotypes between healthy human individuals. Sequencing used immunoSEQ multiplex PCR; TCRdb keeps in-frame clones, though not all of them. The repertoire holds fewer than 700,000 clones, with around 95% as singletons. Only CD45RO-negative cells positively selected for CCR7 counted as naive CD8 cells, so terminally differentiated effector memory CD45RA+ cells were excluded. Sequenced sample: naive CD8+ T cells sorted from blood. Every receptor here comes from a woman aged 25 to 39 in good health.

For the CDR3, the DNA is TGCGCCAGCAGCCAAGTCGGGGCGGGTGATGAAAAACTGTTTTTT. This translates into CASSQVGAGDEKLFF. This chain joins TRBV4-1 and TRBJ1-4, with D possibly matching TRBD1 (5 bases). The CDR3 has 15 amino acids. V lost 1 base, J lost 6 bases, and 12 bases lay in between. Per the germline V gene, CDR1 is MGHRA and CDR2 is YSYEKL.

This chain connects TRBV5-1 to TRBJ2-7; D may correspond to TRBD1 or TRBD2 (5 bases each). The CDR3 runs 16 residues. Per germline, CDR1 SGHRS and CDR2 YFSETQ. Trimming stripped 0 bases from V and 7 bases from J, with 20 bases between. CDR3 in amino acids: CASSLAFGQGWGEQYF. CDR3 in DNA: TGCGCCAGCAGCTTGGCCTTTGGCCAGGGATGGGGGGAGCAGTACTTC.

V usage is TRBV5-1 and J usage is TRBJ1-1, with TRBD1 matching over 8 bases. Germline CDR1 and CDR2: SGHRS and YFSETQ. Unmatched junction bases numbered 4, after V lost 3 bases and J lost 6 bases. The CDR3 consists of 13 residues. The CDR3: CASSSGGQAEAFF. For the CDR3, the DNA is TGCGCCAGCAGCTCGGGGGGACAGGCTGAAGCTTTCTTT.

The gene calls are TRBV5-4 and TRBJ1-2; D may be TRBD1 (5 bases). From germline, CDR1 is SGHNT and CDR2 YYREEE (reference sequence). Trimming left V 4 bases short and J 8 bases short, with 12 bases between. CDR3 length: 12 amino acids. The CDR3 sequence: CASSDGASGYTF. The CDR3 nucleotides read TGTGCCAGCAGCGACGGGGCTTCAGGCTACACCTTC.

The rearrangement links TRBV4-1 to TRBJ2-4, with D possibly TRBD2 on 6 matching bases. This CDR3 has 17 residues. Deletions cut 1 base from V and 0 bases from J, with 13 bases between. Germline V CDR1 and CDR2: MGHRA, YSYEKL. The CDR3 nucleotides are TGCGCCAGCAGCCAAGCTTTCCGAGCGGGAGCCAAAAACATTCAGTACTTC. This encodes CASSQAFRAGAKNIQYF.

The chain recombines TRBV28 with TRBJ2-7; D remains unclear. CDR3 size: 12 residues. V lost 6 bases and J lost 2, with 8 bases in between. The germline V gene has CDR1 MDHEN and CDR2 SYDVKM. The CDR3: CASRQRAYEQYF. The CDR3 DNA reads TGTGCCAGCAGGCAGCGAGCCTACGAGCAGTACTTC.

The chain employs TRBV19 and TRBJ2-1; 11 bases are a match to TRBD2. Trimming removed 3 bases from V and 8 bases from J; junction bases left unmatched: 9. This CDR3 is 16 amino acids long. In germline, CDR1 is LNHDA, CDR2 SQIVND (reference sequence). CDR3 residues: CASSIPTSGSSYEQFF. The CDR3 DNA sequence: TGTGCCAGTAGTATCCCAACTAGCGGGAGTTCTTATGAGCAGTTCTTC.

This clone was counted a single time. The chain uses TRBV7-9 and TRBJ2-7; 10 bases fit TRBD2. Trimming at V came to 5 bases and at J to 0 bases, leaving 4 bases not matched to a gene. Germline V gene sequence: CDR1 SEHNR, CDR2 FQNEAQ (reference sequence). The CDR3 has 15 amino acids. The CDR3 DNA sequence: TGTGCCAGCAGCCGCGGACTAGCGGACTCCTACGAGCAGTACTTC. This sequence encodes CASSRGLADSYEQYF.

The chain recombines TRBV27 with TRBJ2-7, with D tentatively TRBD2 (6 bases). CDR3 length equals 15 residues. Per the germline V gene, CDR1 is MNHEY and CDR2 is SMNVEV (reference sequence). Between the trimmed V and J ends, which lost 4 bases and 2 bases, there was a span of 15 bases. Here the CDR3 reads CASSSMTSLAYEQYF. CDR3 coding DNA: TGTGCCAGCAGTTCAATGACTAGTTTGGCCTACGAGCAGTACTTC.

CDR3 sequence reads: CASSLGDTGAPWNEQFF. CDR3 nucleotide sequence: TGTGCCAGCAGCTTGGGGGATACAGGGGCGCCTTGGAATGAGCAGTTCTTC. The chain couples TRBV5-4 to TRBJ2-1; TRBD1 matches 7 bases. Germline-derived CDR1 and CDR2 are SGHNT and YYREEE (reference sequence). The CDR3 spans 17 residues. With V trimmed by 0 bases and J by 7 bases, 13 bases remained unmatched.

The genes are TRBV28 and TRBJ1-2; 7 bases line up with TRBD1. Losses at the gene ends were 6 bases for V and 5 bases for J; bases not matched to a gene: 15. This CDR3 is 16 amino acids long. The germline gives CDR1 MDHEN, CDR2 SYDVKM. CDR3 sequence: CASSGTARQVYYGYTF. CDR3 in DNA: TGTGCCAGCAGCGGGACAGCCCGGCAGGTTTATTATGGCTACACCTTC.

This rearrangement joins TRBV7-8 to TRBJ2-5; D not certain. The germline V gene encodes CDR1 SGHVS and CDR2 FQNEAQ. Trimming removed 1 base at V and 1 base at J, with 7 bases between. This CDR3 has 14 residues. The CDR3 reads CASSLEWVQETQYF. The CDR3 DNA is TGTGCCAGCAGCTTAGAGTGGGTCCAAGAGACCCAGTACTTC.

The chain is built from TRBV19 and TRBJ1-1; a possible D gene is TRBD1 (5 bases). Deletions cut 3 bases from V and 4 bases from J, with 18 bases between. This CDR3 is 16 amino acids long. Germline V gives CDR1 LNHDA, CDR2 SQIVND (reference sequence). Here the CDR3 DNA reads TGTGCCAGTAGTATCCTTGGATCGCAGGGCCTCACTGAAGCTTTCTTT. Protein sequence: CASSILGSQGLTEAFF.

The chain recombines TRBV11-3 with TRBJ2-7; D may match TRBD1 or TRBD2 (5 bases each). Trimming shortened V by 5 bases and J by 8 bases, and 13 bases separated the two germline ends. From germline, CDR1 is SGHNT and CDR2 YENEEA. This CDR3 comprises 12 residues. Here the CDR3 DNA reads TGTGCCAGCAGCCGAGGGGCCCCTCAGCAGTACTTC. It translates to CASSRGAPQQYF.

This chain connects TRBV4-1 to TRBJ2-4, with 7 positions matching TRBD1. V lost 4 bases and J lost 2; bases outside the gene matches: 8. CDR1 MGHRA and CDR2 YSYEKL come from the germline V gene. The CDR3 loop spans 16 amino acids. CDR3 residues: CASSRLTGVSKNIQYF. The CDR3, as DNA: TGCGCCAGCAGCCGCTTAACAGGGGTCTCCAAAAACATTCAGTACTTC.

The chain carries TRBV27 and TRBJ2-1; TRBD2 matches at 8 bases. The CDR3 contains 15 residues. Trimming removed 3 bases from V and 8 bases from J; junction bases left unmatched: 9. Germline V lookup: CDR1 MNHEY, CDR2 SMNVEV (reference sequence). The CDR3 coding sequence is TGTGCCAGCAGTTTTTTTGCGGGAGGAATTGATGAGCAGTTCTTC. Amino acid sequence: CASSFFAGGIDEQFF.

The V call is TRBV2, the J call TRBJ2-7; a possible D gene is TRBD2 (5 bases). V gave up 6 bases and J gave up 2 bases, with 14 bases separating them. CDR3 size: 14 residues. CDR1 and CDR2 (germline): SNHLY, FYNNEI. The CDR3 loop reads CASSGIQRAYEQYF. The CDR3 DNA reads TGTGCCAGCAGCGGGATCCAGAGAGCCTACGAGCAGTACTTC.

The chain employs TRBV19 and TRBJ1-1, with D uncertain. Trimming cost V 3 bases and J 0 bases, with 5 bases left between them. The CDR3 runs to 13 residues. The germline V gene encodes CDR1 LNHDA and CDR2 SQIVND (reference sequence). CDR3 region: CASSMWLNTEAFF. The CDR3 coding sequence is TGTGCCAGTAGTATGTGGCTGAACACTGAAGCTTTCTTT.

This rearrangement joins TRBV27 to TRBJ1-2; D perhaps matches TRBD1 (5 bases). This CDR3 region has 14 residues. Germline V CDR1 and CDR2: MNHEY, SMNVEV (reference sequence). Trimming stripped 2 bases from V and 7 bases from J, with 14 bases between. The CDR3 DNA reads as TGTGCCAGCAGTTTAGTAAAGGGGTCGCGTGGCTACACCTTC. This gives the protein CASSLVKGSRGYTF.

The V gene is TRBV11-2, the J gene TRBJ1-4, with TRBD1 matching over 7 bases. CDR3 length: 15 residues. V was pared by 0 bases and J by 7 bases, with 5 bases of the junction left unmatched. Germline CDR1 SGHAT, CDR2 FQNNGV. CDR3 sequence: CASSLETGSGEKLFF. CDR3 in DNA: TGTGCCAGCAGCTTAGAGACAGGGTCGGGTGAAAAACTGTTTTTT.

The chain uses TRBV28 and TRBJ2-7; maybe TRBD1 (5 bases). CDR3 length: 14 residues. V was pared by 6 bases and J by 2 bases, with 14 bases between. Germline CDR1 is MDHEN and CDR2 is SYDVKM. CDR3 bases: TGTGCCAGCAGCTCGCAGGGTCCGGCCTACGAGCAGTACTTC. It yields the protein CASSSQGPAYEQYF.

V and J are TRBV5-4 and TRBJ2-2; D ambiguous. The V gene's germline CDR1 is SGHNT and CDR2 YYREEE (reference sequence). This CDR3 spans 12 amino acids. The V end was cut by 4 bases, the J end by 4 bases, with 5 bases between. CDR3 coding DNA: TGTGCCAGCAGCCAAGCCACCGGGGAGCTGTTTTTT. Translating gives CASSQATGELFF.

Only a few counts were recorded for this clone. The chain joins TRBV19 to TRBJ1-2; possibly TRBD1 for D (5 bases). This CDR3 has 13 residues. Germline V gene data show CDR1 as LNHDA and CDR2 as SQIVND (reference sequence). V lost 4 bases and J 6 bases, leaving 12 bases between the germline ends. CDR3 residues: CASSNAGWNGYTF. In DNA form, the CDR3 reads TGTGCCAGTAGTAACGCAGGGTGGAATGGCTACACCTTC.

The rearrangement uses TRBV9 and TRBJ2-7; D might be TRBD2 (6 bases). CDR1 SGDLS and CDR2 YYNGEE come from the germline V gene. CDR3 size: 13 residues. V was pared by 4 bases and J by 5 bases, with 13 bases between. This CDR3 reads CASSPDPGDEQYF. CDR3 bases: TGTGCCAGCAGCCCCGACCCGGGGGACGAGCAGTACTTC.

The chain is built from TRBV13 and TRBJ2-3, with 8 nucleotides matching TRBD1. The trim removed 9 bases at V and 4 bases at J, leaving 6 bases unmatched. This CDR3 has 13 residues. Germline lookup yields CDR1 PRHDT and CDR2 FYEKMQ (reference sequence). The CDR3 sequence: CASTTGVSDTQYF. CDR3 DNA: TGTGCCAGTACGACAGGGGTGTCAGATACGCAGTATTTT.